The 14 T cell receptor beta chains below all came from one sample that was sequenced in a study of T cells after yellow fever vaccination. TCRdb passed the 5' RACE reads through MiXCR, listing each CDR3 protein once. The sample lists approximately 510,000 distinct CDR3 sequences; less than 25% were seen once. The source material was PBMCs, sampled around 3 weeks after the first yellow fever vaccination. The receptors originated from a man aged 18 to 30 who received the YFV17D yellow fever vaccine.

The chain uses TRBV5-6 and TRBJ1-5, with 8 bases identical to TRBD1. J was trimmed by 5 bases and V by 4 bases; bases with no gene match: 8. This CDR3 has 15 residues. CDR1 is SGHDT and CDR2 is YYEEEE in the germline V gene. The CDR3 loop reads CASSGFGQGHQPQHF. CDR3 coding DNA: TGTGCCAGCAGCGGCTTCGGACAGGGCCATCAGCCCCAGCATTTT.

This sequence joins TRBV14 and TRBJ2-2; D is undetermined. The CDR3 runs 14 residues. The V end lost 3 bases, the J end lost 4 bases, and 9 bases lay between the germline ends. Germline V gene lookup returns CDR1 SGHDN and CDR2 FVKESK. The CDR3 loop is CASSQQATTGELFF. The CDR3 DNA sequence: TGTGCCAGCAGCCAGCAAGCGACCACCGGGGAGCTGTTTTTT.

A few counts support this clonotype. This chain links TRBV5-4 with TRBJ2-2; D uncertain. From germline, CDR1 is SGHNT and CDR2 YYREEE (reference sequence). CDR3 length: 12 amino acids. V lost 4 bases, J lost 7 bases, and 8 bases lay in between. This CDR3 is CASSPIGGELFF. The CDR3, as DNA: TGTGCCAGCAGCCCCATTGGCGGGGAGCTGTTTTTT.

This clonotype was observed a handful of times. This chain joins TRBV12-3 or TRBV12-4 and TRBJ2-1, with 8 bases lining up with TRBD2. V shed 2 bases and J 0 bases; nucleotides not matched to a gene: 6. The length of the CDR3 is 17 residues. In nucleotides, the CDR3 is TGTGCCAGCAGTTTACAACGGGGGGGGCTCTCCTACAATGAGCAGTTCTTC. Residues: CASSLQRGGLSYNEQFF.

In this sample, this clonotype turned up a few times. The CDR3 is CASSFGDNTQYF. The CDR3 nucleotides are TGTGCCAGCAGCTTTGGGGACAATACGCAGTATTTT. This rearrangement joins TRBV7-3 to TRBJ2-3; D is possibly TRBD1 (6 bases). V gave up 3 bases and J gave up 7 bases, with 8 bases separating them. The CDR3 loop spans 12 amino acids. Germline V gene data show CDR1 as SGHTA and CDR2 as FQGTGA.

The chain links TRBV18 to TRBJ2-7; D possibly corresponds to TRBD1 (6 bases). The CDR3 is made up of 14 amino acids. Per the germline V gene, CDR1 is KGHSH and CDR2 is LQKENI. V gave up 0 bases and J gave up 2 bases, with 8 bases separating them. CDR3 region: CASSPPWTAYEQYF. CDR3 coding DNA: TGTGCCAGCTCACCACCGTGGACAGCCTACGAGCAGTACTTC.

The chain couples TRBV20-1 to TRBJ2-2; TRBD2 is a possible D gene (6 bases). V was cut by 0 bases and J by 1 base, with 12 bases left in between. CDR1 and CDR2 from the germline V gene are DFQATT and SNEGSKA (reference sequence). The CDR3 loop spans 16 amino acids. The CDR3 DNA reads TGCAGTGCTAGAGATAAAACGGGGGTGAACACCGGGGAGCTGTTTTTT. It yields the protein CSARDKTGVNTGELFF.

This clonotype was picked up a small number of times. V usage is TRBV7-9 and J usage is TRBJ2-3; 11 bases are a match to TRBD2. Losses at the gene ends were 1 base for V and 7 bases for J; bases not matched to a gene: 7. Germline-derived CDR1 and CDR2 are SEHNR and FQNEAQ (reference sequence). The length of the CDR3 is 16 residues. The CDR3 reads CASSLGLAGTNNTQYF. DNA for the CDR3: TGTGCCAGCAGCTTAGGACTAGCGGGGACTAATAATACGCAGTATTTT.

This rearrangement joins TRBV12-3 or TRBV12-4 to TRBJ1-2; the D gene is possibly TRBD1 (6 bases). CDR3 length: 14 residues. Trimming removed 5 bases at V and 4 bases at J, with 14 bases between. Here the CDR3 DNA reads TGTGCCAGCAGTACCCGAGAGGGGGGCTATGGCTACACCTTC. It translates to CASSTREGGYGYTF.

This clonotype has only a few counts. This chain links TRBV7-2 with TRBJ1-2, with 8 bases matching TRBD1. With 6 bases clipped from V and 8 bases from J, the junction kept 5 bases outside the gene matches. This CDR3 is 12 amino acids long. CDR1 SGHTA and CDR2 FQGNSA come from the germline V gene. The CDR3 DNA reads as TGTGCCAGCAGTTCGACAGGGGAAGGCTACACCTTC. Translation gives CASSSTGEGYTF. Filled out from reference TRBV7-2 and TRBJ1-2, the complete variable domain reads GAGVSQSPSNKVTEKGKDVELRCDPISGHTALYWYRQSLGQGLEFLIYFQGNSAPDKSGLPSDRFSAERTGGSVSTLTIQRTQQEDSAVYLCASSSTGEGYTFGSGTRLTVV.

In this sample, this clonotype turned up a few times. This chain uses TRBV20-1 with TRBJ1-4, with D unclear. Germline V gene data show CDR1 as DFQATT and CDR2 as SNEGSKA (reference sequence). The CDR3 is 15 residues long. V lost 6 bases to trimming and J lost 2 bases, with 16 bases between them. The CDR3 is CSAQIGFGTNEKLFF. The CDR3 DNA sequence: TGCAGTGCCCAAATTGGCTTTGGGACTAATGAAAAACTGTTTTTT.

The J gene is TRBJ2-3, the V gene TRBV20-1; D gene unclear. The CDR3 sequence is 14 residues long. Between the trimmed V and J ends, which lost 1 base and 4 bases, there was a span of 12 bases. The germline gives CDR1 DFQATT, CDR2 SNEGSKA (reference sequence). The CDR3 DNA reads TGCAGTGCTAGAGGATACCCAGAAGCAGATACGCAGTATTTT. This sequence encodes CSARGYPEADTQYF.

This clonotype was seen a handful of times. The genes are TRBV7-2 and TRBJ1-2, with 10 bases matching TRBD1. The germline V gene has CDR1 SGHTA and CDR2 FQGNSA. The CDR3 runs to 15 residues. V trimming: 5 bases; J trimming: 8 bases; junction bases outside the gene matches: 11. For the CDR3, the DNA is TGTGCCAGCAGCCTAAACCAGCAGGGACAGGGGGGCTACACCTTC. The encoded protein is CASSLNQQGQGGYTF.

The chain combines TRBV7-9 with TRBJ2-1, with a possible D match to TRBD1 (6 bases). This CDR3 has 14 amino acids. V was pared by 10 bases and J by 5 bases, with 18 bases between. The germline V gene has CDR1 SEHNR and CDR2 FQNEAQ (reference sequence). Here the CDR3 reads CATRGAPSDNEQFF. The DNA of the CDR3 is TGTGCCACCAGGGGTGCCCCCTCGGACAATGAGCAGTTCTTC.